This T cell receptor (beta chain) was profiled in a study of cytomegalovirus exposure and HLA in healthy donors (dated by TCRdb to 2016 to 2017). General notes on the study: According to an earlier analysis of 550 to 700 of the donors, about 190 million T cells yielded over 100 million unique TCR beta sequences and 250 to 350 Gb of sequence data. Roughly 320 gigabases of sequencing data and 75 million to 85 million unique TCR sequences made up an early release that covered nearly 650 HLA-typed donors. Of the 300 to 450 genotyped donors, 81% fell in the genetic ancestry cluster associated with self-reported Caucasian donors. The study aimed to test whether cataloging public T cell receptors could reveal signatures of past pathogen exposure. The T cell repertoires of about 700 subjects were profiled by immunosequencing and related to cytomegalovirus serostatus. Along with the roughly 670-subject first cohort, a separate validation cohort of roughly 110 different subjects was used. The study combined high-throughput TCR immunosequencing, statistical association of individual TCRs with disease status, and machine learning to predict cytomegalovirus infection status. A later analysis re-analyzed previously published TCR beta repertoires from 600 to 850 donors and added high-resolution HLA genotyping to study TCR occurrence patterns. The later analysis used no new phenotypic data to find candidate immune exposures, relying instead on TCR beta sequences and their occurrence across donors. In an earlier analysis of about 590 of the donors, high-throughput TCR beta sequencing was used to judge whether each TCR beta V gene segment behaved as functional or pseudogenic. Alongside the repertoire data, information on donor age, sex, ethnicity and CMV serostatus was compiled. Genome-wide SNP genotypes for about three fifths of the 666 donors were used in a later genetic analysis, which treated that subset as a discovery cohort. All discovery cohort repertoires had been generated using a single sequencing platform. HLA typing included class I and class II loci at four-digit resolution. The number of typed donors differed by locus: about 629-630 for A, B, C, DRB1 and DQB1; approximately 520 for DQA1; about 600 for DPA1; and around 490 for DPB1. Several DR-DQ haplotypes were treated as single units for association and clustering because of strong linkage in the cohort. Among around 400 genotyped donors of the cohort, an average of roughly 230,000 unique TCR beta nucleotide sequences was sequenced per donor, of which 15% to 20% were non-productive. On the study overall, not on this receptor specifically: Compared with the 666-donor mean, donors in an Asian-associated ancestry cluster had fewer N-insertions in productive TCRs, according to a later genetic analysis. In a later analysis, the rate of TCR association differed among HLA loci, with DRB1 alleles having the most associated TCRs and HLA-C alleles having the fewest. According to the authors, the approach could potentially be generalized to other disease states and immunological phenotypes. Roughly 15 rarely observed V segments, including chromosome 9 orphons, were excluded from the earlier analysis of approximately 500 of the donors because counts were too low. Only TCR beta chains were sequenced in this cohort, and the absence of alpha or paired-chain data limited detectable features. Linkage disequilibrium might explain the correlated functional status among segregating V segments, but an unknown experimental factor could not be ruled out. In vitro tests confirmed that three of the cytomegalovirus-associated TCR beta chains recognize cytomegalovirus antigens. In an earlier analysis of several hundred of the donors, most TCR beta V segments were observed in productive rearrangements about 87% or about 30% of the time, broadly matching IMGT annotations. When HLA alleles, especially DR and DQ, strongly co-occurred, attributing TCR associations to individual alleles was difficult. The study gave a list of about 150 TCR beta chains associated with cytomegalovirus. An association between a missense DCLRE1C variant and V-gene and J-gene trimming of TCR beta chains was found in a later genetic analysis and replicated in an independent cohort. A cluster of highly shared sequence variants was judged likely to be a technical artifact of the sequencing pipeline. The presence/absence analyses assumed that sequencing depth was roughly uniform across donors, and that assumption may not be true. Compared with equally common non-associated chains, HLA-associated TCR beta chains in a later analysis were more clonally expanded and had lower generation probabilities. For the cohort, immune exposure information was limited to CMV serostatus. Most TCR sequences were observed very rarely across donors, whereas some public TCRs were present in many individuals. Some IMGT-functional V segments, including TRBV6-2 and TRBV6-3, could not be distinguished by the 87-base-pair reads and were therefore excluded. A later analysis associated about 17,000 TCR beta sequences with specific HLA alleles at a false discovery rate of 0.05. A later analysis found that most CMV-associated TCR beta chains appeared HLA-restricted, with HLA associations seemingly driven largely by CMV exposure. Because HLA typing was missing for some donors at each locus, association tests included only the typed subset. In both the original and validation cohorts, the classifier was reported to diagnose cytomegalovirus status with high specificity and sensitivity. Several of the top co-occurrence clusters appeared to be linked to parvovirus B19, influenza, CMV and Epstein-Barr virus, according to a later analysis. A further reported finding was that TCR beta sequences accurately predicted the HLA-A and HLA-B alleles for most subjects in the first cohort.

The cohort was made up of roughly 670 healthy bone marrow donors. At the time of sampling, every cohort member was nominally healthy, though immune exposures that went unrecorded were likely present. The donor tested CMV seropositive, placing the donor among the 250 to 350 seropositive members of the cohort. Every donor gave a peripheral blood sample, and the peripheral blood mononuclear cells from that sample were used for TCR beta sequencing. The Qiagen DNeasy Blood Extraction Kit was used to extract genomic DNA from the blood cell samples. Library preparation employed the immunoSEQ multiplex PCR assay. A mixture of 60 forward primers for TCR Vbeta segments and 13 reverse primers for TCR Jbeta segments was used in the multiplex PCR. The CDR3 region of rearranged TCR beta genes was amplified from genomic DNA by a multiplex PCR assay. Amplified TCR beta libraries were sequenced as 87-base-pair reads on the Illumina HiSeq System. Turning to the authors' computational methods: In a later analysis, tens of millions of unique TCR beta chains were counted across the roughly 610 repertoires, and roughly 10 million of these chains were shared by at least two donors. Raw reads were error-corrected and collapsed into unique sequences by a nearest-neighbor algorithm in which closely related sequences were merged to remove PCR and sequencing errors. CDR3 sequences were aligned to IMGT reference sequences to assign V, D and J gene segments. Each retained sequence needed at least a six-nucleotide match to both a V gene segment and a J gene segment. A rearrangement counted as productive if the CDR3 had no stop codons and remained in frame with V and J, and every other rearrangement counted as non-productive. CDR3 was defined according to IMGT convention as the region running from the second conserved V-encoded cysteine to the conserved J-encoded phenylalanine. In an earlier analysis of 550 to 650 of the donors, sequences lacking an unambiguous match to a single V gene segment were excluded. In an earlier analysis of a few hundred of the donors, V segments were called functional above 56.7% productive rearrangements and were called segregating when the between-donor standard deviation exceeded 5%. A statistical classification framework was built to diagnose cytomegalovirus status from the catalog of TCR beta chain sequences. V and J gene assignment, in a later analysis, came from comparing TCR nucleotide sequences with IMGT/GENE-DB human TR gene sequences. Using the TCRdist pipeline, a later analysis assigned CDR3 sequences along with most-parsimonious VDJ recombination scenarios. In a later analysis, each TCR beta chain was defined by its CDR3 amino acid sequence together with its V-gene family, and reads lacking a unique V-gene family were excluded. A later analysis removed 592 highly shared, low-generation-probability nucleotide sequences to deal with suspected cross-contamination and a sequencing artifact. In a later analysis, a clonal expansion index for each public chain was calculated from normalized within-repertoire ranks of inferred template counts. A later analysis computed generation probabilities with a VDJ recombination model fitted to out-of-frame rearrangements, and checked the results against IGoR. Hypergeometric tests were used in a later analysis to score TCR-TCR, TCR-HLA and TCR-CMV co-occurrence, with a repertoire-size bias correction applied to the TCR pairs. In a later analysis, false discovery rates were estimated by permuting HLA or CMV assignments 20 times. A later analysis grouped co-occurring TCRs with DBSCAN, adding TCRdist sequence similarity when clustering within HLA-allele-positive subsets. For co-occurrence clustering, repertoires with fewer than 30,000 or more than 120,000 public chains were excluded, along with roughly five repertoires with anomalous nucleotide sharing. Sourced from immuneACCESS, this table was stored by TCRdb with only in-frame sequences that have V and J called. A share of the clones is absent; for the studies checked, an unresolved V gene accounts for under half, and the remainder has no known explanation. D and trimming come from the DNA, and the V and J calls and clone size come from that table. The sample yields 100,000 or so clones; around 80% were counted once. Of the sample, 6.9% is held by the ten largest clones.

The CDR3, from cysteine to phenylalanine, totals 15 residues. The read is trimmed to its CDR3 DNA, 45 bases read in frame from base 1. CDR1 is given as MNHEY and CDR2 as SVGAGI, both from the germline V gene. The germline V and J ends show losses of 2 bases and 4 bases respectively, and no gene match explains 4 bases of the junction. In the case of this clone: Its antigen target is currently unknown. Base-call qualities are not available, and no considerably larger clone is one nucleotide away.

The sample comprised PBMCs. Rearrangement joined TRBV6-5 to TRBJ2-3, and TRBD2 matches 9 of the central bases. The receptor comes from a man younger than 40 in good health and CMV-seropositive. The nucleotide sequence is TGTGCCAGCAGTTACGCTAGCGGGGCCGCAGATACGCAGTATTTT. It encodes CASSYASGAADTQYF.